This TCR beta chain was documented in a study of T-cell reconstitution after alpha-beta-depleted transplantation in children. This clonotype was seen at least ten times. The authors prepared the TCRbeta library with unique molecular identifiers. TCRdb redid the calling of the PCR reads with MiXCR, one entry per CDR3 protein. Found here are around 450,000 distinct CDR3 sequences, about 45% of them singletons; the top ten hold under 35%. The V end was cut by 7 bases, the J end by 5 bases, with 20 bases between. The CDR3 runs 14 residues. Germline V gene data show CDR1 as SQVTM and CDR2 as ANQGSEA. The chain employs TRBV29-1 and TRBJ2-5; D gene unclear. Sequencing was performed on PBMCs, taken before TCRalphabeta/CD19-depleted stem cell transplant. This clonotype was obtained from a girl aged 2 to 10 with aplastic anemia, due to receive a stem cell transplant. CDR3 nucleotide sequence: TGCAGCGGGAACTGGGCGGAACCATGGGAGACCCAGTACTTC. This encodes CSGNWAEPWETQYF. The complete variable domain, with remaining parts taken from reference TRBV29-1 and TRBJ2-5, reads SAVISQKPSRDICQRGTSLTIQCQVDSQVTMMFWYRQQPGQSLTLIATANQGSEATYESGFVIDKFPISRPNLTFSTLTVSNMSPEDSSIYLCSGNWAEPWETQYFGPGTRLLVL.